This TCR beta chain was obtained from a study of blood T cells in healthy people across ages. CDR1 and CDR2 (germline): DFQATT, SNEGSKA (reference sequence). This CDR3 comprises 14 residues. Trimming took 3 bases from V and 0 from J, leaving 9 bases between them. For the second PCR, which ran for about 6 to 12 cycles, a sample-barcoded 5' primer and a J-beta primer mix were used. TCRdb used MiXCR to reprocess the 5' RACE reads, holding one entry per CDR3 protein. The sample records under 2 million distinct CDR3 sequences, about 31% being singletons. Every donor gave roughly 9.6 milliliters of peripheral blood. Per-sample yields of isolated PBMCs were at least 6.5 million.

Sequences were obtained from blood. The rearrangement uses TRBV20-1 and TRBJ1-5, with D uncertain. The receptor was isolated from a woman in her twenties or thirties in good health. The CDR3 sequence: CSARARDSNQPQHF. CDR3 nucleotide sequence: TGCAGTGCTAGGGCACGGGATAGCAATCAGCCCCAGCATTTT.